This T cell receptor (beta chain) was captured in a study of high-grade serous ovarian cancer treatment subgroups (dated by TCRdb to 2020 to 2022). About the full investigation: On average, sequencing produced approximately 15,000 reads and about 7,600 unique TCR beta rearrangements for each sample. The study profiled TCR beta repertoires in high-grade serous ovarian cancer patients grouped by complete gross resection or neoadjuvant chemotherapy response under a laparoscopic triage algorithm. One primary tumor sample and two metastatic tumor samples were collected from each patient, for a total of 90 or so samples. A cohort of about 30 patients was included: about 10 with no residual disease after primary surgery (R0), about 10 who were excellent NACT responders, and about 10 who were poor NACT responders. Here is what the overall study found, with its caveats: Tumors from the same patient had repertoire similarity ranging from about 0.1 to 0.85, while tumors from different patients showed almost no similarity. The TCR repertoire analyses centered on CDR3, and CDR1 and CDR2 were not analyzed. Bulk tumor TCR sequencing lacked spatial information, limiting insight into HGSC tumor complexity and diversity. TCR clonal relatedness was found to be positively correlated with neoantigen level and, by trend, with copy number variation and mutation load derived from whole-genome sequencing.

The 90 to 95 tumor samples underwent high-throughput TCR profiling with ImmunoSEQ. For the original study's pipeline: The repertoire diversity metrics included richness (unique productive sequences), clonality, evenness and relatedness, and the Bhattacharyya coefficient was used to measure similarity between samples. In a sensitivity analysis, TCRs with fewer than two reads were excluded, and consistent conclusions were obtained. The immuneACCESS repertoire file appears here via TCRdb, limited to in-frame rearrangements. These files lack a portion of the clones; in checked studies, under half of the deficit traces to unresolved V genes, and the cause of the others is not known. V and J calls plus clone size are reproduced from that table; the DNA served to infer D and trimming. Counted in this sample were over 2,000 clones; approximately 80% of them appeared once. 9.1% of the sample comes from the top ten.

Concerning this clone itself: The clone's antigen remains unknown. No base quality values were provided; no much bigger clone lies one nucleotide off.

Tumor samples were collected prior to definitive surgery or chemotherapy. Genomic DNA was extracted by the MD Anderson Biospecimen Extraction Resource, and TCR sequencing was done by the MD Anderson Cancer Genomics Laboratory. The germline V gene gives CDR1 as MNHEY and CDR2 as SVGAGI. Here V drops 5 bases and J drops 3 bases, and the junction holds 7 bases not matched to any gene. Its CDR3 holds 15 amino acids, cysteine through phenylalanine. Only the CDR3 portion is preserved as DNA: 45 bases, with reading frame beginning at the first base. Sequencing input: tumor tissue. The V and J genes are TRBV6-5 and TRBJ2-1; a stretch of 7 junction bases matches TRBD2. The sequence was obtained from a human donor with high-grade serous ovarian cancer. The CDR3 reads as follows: CASSIAGRSYNEQFF. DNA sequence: TGTGCCAGCAGTATAGCGGGTAGAAGCTACAATGAGCAGTTCTTC.